This T cell receptor beta chain was sequenced in a study of blood T cells in healthy people across ages. Study as a whole: Using template switching, researchers captured about one barcoded beta molecule for each two T cells.

Unmatched junction bases numbered 4, after V lost 7 bases and J lost 0 bases. Germline V gene data show CDR1 as SQVTM and CDR2 as ANQGSEA. The CDR3 extends over 14 amino acids. Each donor's blood draw was 7.5 to 10 milliliters of peripheral blood. Total RNA extracted from each sample amounted to at least 5.5 micrograms. Primers used in a second PCR of roughly 6 to 12 cycles were a sample-barcoded 5' primer and a J-beta primer mix. TCRdb passed the 5' RACE reads through MiXCR, listing each CDR3 protein once. The sample lists over 700,000 distinct CDR3 sequences; 25% were seen once. A note on this clonotype: Its antigen is unknown.

Notes on the study in general: Reliance upon unsorted PBMCs precluded definitive naive versus antigen-experienced comparison.

The same data also contributed to another study, on T cells of mothers and their children.

The chain uses TRBV29-1 and TRBJ2-1; 9 bases line up with TRBD2. Sequencing input: blood. The TCR originated in a boy aged 5-17 years in good health. CDR3 protein: CSGGLANSYNEQFF. For the CDR3, the DNA is TGCAGCGGCGGACTAGCGAACTCCTACAATGAGCAGTTCTTC.